The source of this TCR beta chain is a study of cytomegalovirus exposure and HLA in healthy donors. In the PCR, 60 Vbeta and 13 Jbeta primers were used. Sequencing was performed with immunoSEQ multiplex PCR; in TCRdb, only in-frame clones are kept and a portion is missing. The profile shows more than 55,000 clones, 65% to 90% of them singletons. Concerning this clone: Its antigen is unknown.

Points from the study as a whole: In a later analysis, CMV-associated beta chains were mostly HLA-associated, it appeared. The authors enumerated 180 or so TCR beta chains as linked to cytomegalovirus. Available immune exposure information was restricted to CMV serostatus only.

The sequence came from a man younger than 40 in good health and CMV-seronegative. The sample consisted of PBMCs.

As DNA, the CDR3 is TGTGCCCCCGGGAGCCCTAAAAACATTCAGTACTTC. It is translated as CAPGSPKNIQYF. The chain combines TRBV10-3 with TRBJ2-4, with D perhaps matching TRBD2 (6 bases). The germline V and J ends were trimmed by 11 bases and 4 bases, with 12 bases remaining between them. This CDR3 has 12 residues. Germline V gene lookup returns CDR1 ENHRY and CDR2 SYGVKD.